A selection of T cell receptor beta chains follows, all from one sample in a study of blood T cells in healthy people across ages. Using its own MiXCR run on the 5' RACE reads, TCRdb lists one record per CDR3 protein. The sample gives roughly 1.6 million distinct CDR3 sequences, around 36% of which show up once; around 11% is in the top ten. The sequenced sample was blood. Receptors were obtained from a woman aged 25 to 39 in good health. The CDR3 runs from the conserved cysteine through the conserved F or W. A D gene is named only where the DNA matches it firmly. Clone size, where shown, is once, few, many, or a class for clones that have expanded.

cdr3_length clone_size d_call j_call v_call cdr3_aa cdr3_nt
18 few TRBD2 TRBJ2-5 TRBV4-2 CASSLREGGPLAQETQYF TGTGCCAGCAGCCTGCGGGAGGGTGGGCCTCTCGCCCAAGAGACCCAGTACTTC
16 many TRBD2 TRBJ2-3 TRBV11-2 CASSPGASGITDTQYF TGTGCCAGCAGCCCCGGGGCCAGCGGGATTACAGATACGCAGTATTTT
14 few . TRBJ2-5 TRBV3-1 CASSQDDRKETQYF TGTGCCAGCAGCCAAGACGACAGAAAAGAGACCCAGTACTTC
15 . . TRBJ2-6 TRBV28 CASSSSGAGANVLTF TGTGCCAGCAGTTCCTCAGGGGCTGGGGCCAACGTCCTGACTTTC
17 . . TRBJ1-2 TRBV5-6 CASSVNLRDKYNYGYTF TGTGCCAGCAGCGTAAACCTGCGGGACAAATATAACTATGGCTACACCTTC
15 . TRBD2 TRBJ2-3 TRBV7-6 CASSLKAGVADTQYF TGTGCCAGCAGCTTAAAAGCGGGGGTTGCCGATACGCAGTATTTT
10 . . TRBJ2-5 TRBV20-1 CSAMFETQYF TGCAGTGCTATGTTTGAGACCCAGTACTTC
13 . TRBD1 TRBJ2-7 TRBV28 CASSKGAEYEQYF TGTGCCAGCAGCAAGGGGGCAGAATACGAGCAGTACTTC
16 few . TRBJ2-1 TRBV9 CASSVNAGQGGNEQFF TGTGCCAGCAGCGTTAATGCGGGGCAGGGAGGCAATGAGCAGTTCTTC
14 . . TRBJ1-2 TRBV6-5 CASSYSRQFYGYTF TGTGCCAGCAGTTACTCACGGCAGTTCTATGGCTACACCTTC
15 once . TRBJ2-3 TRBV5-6 CASRVQGRITDTQYF TGTGCCAGCCGAGTCCAGGGGCGCATCACAGATACGCAGTATTTT
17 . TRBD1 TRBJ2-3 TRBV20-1 CSARDRGQGMGTDAQYF TGCAGTGCTAGAGATAGAGGACAGGGGATGGGCACAGATGCGCAGTATTTT
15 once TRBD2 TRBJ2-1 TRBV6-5 CASSYGREGQGEQFF TGTGCCAGCAGTTACGGGCGGGAGGGCCAGGGTGAGCAGTTCTTC
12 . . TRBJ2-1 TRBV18 CASSPSSGWEFF TGTGCCAGCTCACCATCAAGCGGGTGGGAGTTCTTC
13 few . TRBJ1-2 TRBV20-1 CSARAALGEGYTF TGCAGTGCTAGAGCGGCGTTGGGGGAAGGCTACACCTTC
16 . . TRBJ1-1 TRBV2 CASSESLPSGSTEAFF TGTGCCAGCAGTGAAAGTCTGCCCTCGGGTAGCACTGAAGCTTTCTTT
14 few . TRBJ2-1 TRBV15 CATSRGDPYNEQFF TGTGCCACCAGTCGAGGGGACCCCTACAATGAGCAGTTCTTC
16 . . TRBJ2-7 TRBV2 CASSAGAPDLRETRYF TGTGCCAGCAGCGCCGGCGCTCCAGATCTCAGAGAGACCCGGTACTTC
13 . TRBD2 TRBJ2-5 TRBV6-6 CASTSLAGARWYF TGTGCCAGCACTAGTCTAGCGGGGGCCCGATGGTACTTC
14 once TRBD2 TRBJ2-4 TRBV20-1 CSAGEASGSYVQYF TGCAGTGCTGGAGAGGCTAGCGGCTCCTACGTGCAGTACTTC
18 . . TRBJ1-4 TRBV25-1 CASSEVLGRRATNEKLFF TGTGCCAGCAGTGAAGTCCTGGGGCGGCGGGCAACTAATGAAAAACTGTTTTTT
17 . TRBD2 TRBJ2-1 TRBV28 CASSPAGIAGKPGEQFF TGTGCCAGCAGTCCCGCGGGGATAGCGGGGAAGCCGGGTGAGCAGTTCTTC
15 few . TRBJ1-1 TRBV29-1 CSVGPQGARGTEAFF TGCAGCGTTGGACCACAGGGCGCCCGGGGGACTGAAGCTTTCTTT
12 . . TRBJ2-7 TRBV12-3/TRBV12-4 CVSSLSSWEQYF TGTGTCAGCAGTTTATCCTCCTGGGAGCAGTACTTC
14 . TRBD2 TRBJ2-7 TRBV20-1 CSARSRGRAGEQYF TGCAGTGCTAGGTCCCGCGGGAGGGCGGGCGAGCAGTACTTC
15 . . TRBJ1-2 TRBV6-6 CASRIVQGANYGYTF TGTGCCAGCAGAATCGTCCAGGGCGCTAACTATGGCTACACCTTC
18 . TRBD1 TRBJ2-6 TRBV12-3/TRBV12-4 CASRDDRGFLSGANVLTF TGTGCCAGCAGGGACGACAGGGGGTTCCTATCTGGGGCCAACGTCCTGACTTTC
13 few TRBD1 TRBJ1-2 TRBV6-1 CASREGQLYGYTF TGTGCCAGCAGAGAGGGACAGCTCTATGGCTACACCTTC
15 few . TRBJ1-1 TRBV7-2 CASSFTTGGFTEAFF TGTGCCAGCAGCTTTACGACAGGTGGTTTCACTGAAGCTTTCTTT
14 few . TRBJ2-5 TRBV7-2 CASSLGGARRTQYF TGTGCCAGCAGCTTAGGCGGCGCCCGACGGACCCAGTACTTC
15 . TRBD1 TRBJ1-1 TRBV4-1 CASSQGGGGRTEAFF TGCGCCAGCAGCCAAGGAGGGGGCGGGAGGACTGAAGCTTTCTTT
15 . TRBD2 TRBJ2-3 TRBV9 CASSVGTSNTDTQYF TGTGCCAGCAGCGTAGGGACTAGCAACACAGATACGCAGTATTTT
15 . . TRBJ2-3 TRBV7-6 CASSSKRTLIDTQYF TGTGCCAGCAGCTCTAAGAGGACACTTATAGATACGCAGTATTTT
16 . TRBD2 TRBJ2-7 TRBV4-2 CASSQDPSGRGYEQYF TGTGCCAGCAGCCAAGACCCGAGCGGGAGAGGCTACGAGCAGTACTTC
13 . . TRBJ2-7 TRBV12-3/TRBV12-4 CASSLYGNGEQYF TGTGCCAGCAGTTTATACGGTAACGGCGAGCAGTACTTC
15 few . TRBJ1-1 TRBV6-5 CASSYVHLKGTEAFF TGTGCCAGCAGTTACGTGCACCTCAAGGGCACTGAAGCTTTCTTT
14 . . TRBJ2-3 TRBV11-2 CASSFGRQADTQYF TGTGCCAGCAGCTTCGGCCGACAGGCGGATACGCAGTATTTT
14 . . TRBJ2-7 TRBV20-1 CSARAGTAKYEQYF TGCAGTGCTAGAGCCGGGACTGCGAAATACGAGCAGTACTTC
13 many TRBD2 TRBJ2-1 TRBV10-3 CAISEGSGDEQFF TGTGCCATCAGTGAGGGAAGCGGGGATGAGCAGTTCTTC
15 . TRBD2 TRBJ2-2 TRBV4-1 CASRNERGGTGELFF TGCGCCAGCAGAAACGAGCGGGGGGGCACCGGGGAGCTGTTTTTT
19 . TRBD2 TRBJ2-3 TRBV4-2 CASSQEGTSGGFSTDTQYF TGTGCCAGCAGCCAAGAAGGGACTAGCGGGGGGTTTAGCACAGATACGCAGTATTTT
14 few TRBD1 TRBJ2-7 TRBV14 CASSQWDSSYEQYF TGTGCCAGCAGCCAGTGGGACAGCTCCTACGAGCAGTACTTC
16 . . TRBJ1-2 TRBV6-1 CASSEPSLRANYGYTF TGTGCCAGCAGTGAACCGTCACTAAGGGCTAACTATGGCTACACCTTC
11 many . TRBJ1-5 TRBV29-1 CSVVVVQPQHF TGCAGCGTTGTAGTGGTTCAGCCCCAGCATTTT
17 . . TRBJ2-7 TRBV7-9 CASSADGGADLSYEQYF TGTGCCAGCAGCGCCGACGGAGGGGCCGACCTCTCCTACGAGCAGTACTTC
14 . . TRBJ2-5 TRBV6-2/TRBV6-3 CASSSGGLPETQYF TGTGCCAGCAGTAGCGGCGGGTTGCCAGAGACCCAGTACTTC
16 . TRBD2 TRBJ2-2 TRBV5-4 CASSLGSGGWTGELFF TGTGCCAGCAGCTTGGGTAGCGGGGGCTGGACCGGGGAGCTGTTTTTT
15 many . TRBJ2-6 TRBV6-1 CASSIPGTGANVLTF TGTGCCAGCAGCATCCCAGGGACCGGGGCCAACGTCCTGACTTTC
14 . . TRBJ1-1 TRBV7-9 CASSLKSGPNEAFF TGTGCCAGCAGCTTAAAGTCAGGGCCCAATGAAGCTTTCTTT
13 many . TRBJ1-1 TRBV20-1 CSARERQNTEAFF TGCAGTGCTAGAGAACGACAGAACACTGAAGCTTTCTTT
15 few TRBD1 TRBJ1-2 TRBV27 CASSPAGTGIYGYTF TGTGCCAGCAGCCCCGCTGGGACAGGGATCTATGGCTACACCTTC
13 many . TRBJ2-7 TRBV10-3 CAISEDSSYEQYF TGTGCCATCAGTGAAGACAGTTCCTACGAGCAGTACTTC
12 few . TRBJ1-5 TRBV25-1 CASSGGGQPQHF TGTGCCAGCAGTGGAGGGGGTCAGCCCCAGCATTTT
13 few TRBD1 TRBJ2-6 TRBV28 CASSRTGGTILTF TGTGCCAGCAGCCGCACAGGGGGCACTATCTTGACTTTC
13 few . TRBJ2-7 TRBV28 CASTDGLSYEQYF TGTGCCAGCACGGACGGCCTCAGCTACGAGCAGTACTTC
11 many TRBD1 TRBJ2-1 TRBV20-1 CSASRGNEQFF TGCAGTGCTAGCAGGGGGAATGAGCAGTTCTTC
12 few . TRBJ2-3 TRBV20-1 CSAIEFADTQYF TGCAGTGCCATTGAATTCGCAGATACGCAGTATTTT
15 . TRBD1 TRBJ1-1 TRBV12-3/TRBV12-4 CASRHLLTGDTEAFF TGTGCCAGCAGACACCTACTGACAGGGGACACTGAAGCTTTCTTT
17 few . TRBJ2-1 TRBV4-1 CASSHTPLTAAYNEQFF TGCGCCAGCAGCCACACTCCCTTAACGGCCGCCTACAATGAGCAGTTCTTC
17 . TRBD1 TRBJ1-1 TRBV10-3 CAISVGTGPRGGTEAFF TGTGCCATCAGTGTAGGGACAGGTCCCCGGGGTGGCACTGAAGCTTTCTTT